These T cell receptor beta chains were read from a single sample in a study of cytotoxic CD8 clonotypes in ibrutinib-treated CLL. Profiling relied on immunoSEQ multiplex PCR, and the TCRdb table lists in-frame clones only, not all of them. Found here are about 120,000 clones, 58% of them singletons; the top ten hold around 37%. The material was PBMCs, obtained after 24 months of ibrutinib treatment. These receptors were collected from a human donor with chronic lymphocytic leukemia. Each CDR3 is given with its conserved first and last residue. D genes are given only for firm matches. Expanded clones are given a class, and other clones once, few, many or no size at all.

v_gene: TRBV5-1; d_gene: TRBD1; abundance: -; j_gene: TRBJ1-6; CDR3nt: TGCGCCAGCAGCACGGGACAGGGGGGTTCACCCCTCCACTTT; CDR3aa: CASSTGQGGSPLHF
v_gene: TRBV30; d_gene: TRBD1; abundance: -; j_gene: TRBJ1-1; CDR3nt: TGTGCCTGGAGTGTCAGGGGGGGGAACACTGAAGCTTTCTTT; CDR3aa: CAWSVRGGNTEAFF
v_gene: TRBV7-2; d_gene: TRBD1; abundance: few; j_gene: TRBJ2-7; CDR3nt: TGTGCCAGCAGCCCTCAGGGGGCGCGATCCGGCGAGCAGTACTTC; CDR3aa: CASSPQGARSGEQYF
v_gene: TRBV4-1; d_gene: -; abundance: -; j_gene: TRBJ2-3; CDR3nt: TGCGCCAGCAGCCAACAACCGGGACTGCTCACAGATACGCAGTATTTT; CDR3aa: CASSQQPGLLTDTQYF
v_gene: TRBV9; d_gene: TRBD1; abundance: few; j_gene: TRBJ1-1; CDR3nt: TGTGCCAGCAGTTTCACAGGGGAGTCTGAAGCTTTCTTT; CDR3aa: CASSFTGESEAFF
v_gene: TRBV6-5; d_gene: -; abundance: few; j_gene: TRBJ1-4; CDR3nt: TGTGCCAGCAGTTACGGCAGGAATGAAAAACTGTTTTTT; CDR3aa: CASSYGRNEKLFF
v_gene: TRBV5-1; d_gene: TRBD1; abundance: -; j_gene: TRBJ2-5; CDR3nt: TGCGCCAGCAGCATCGGGACAGGGGTAAAAGAGACCCAGTACTTC; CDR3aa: CASSIGTGVKETQYF
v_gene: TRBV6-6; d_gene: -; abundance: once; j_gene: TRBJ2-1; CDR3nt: TGTGCCAGCAGTTTCTCCGGCGGGACTTACAATGAGCAGTTCTTC; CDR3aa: CASSFSGGTYNEQFF
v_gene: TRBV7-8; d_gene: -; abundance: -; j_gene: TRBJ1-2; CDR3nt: TGTGCCAGCAGCCCCAGACAAGGCTATGGCTACACCTTC; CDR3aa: CASSPRQGYGYTF
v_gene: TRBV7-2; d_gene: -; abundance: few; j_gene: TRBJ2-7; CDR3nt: TGTGCCAGCAGCTTCGCCCGGGGCGAGCAGTACTTC; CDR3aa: CASSFARGEQYF
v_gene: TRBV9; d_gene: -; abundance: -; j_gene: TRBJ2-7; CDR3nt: TGTGCCAGCAGCGGACGGGTCGAGAGCTCCTACGAGCAGTACTTC; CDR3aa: CASSGRVESSYEQYF
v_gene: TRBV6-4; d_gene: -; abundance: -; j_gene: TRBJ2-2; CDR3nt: TGTGCCAGCAGTCGGGAATTTGGGGGACCCGGGGAGCTGTTTTTT; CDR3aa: CASSREFGGPGELFF
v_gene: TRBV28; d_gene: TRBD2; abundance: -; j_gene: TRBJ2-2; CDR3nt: TGTGCCAGCAGTACTAGCGGGGCCGTTAACACCGGGGAGCTGTTTTTT; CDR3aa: CASSTSGAVNTGELFF
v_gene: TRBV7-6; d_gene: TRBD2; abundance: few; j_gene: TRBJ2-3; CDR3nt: TGTGCCAGCAGCCCCGGGACTAGCGGGGGGGCCAGGGATACGCAGTATTTT; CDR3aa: CASSPGTSGGARDTQYF
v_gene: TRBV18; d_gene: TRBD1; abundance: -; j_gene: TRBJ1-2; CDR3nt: TGTGCCAGCGGGACAGGGAACTATGGCTACACCTTC; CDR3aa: CASGTGNYGYTF